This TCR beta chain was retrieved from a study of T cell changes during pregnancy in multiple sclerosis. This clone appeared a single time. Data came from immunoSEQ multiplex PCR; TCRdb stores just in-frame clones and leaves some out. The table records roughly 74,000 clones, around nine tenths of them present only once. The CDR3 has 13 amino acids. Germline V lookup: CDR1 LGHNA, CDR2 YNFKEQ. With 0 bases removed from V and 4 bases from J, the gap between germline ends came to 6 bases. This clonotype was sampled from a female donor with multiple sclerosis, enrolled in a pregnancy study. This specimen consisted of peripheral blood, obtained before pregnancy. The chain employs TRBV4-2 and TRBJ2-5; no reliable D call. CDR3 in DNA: TGTGCCAGCAGCCAAGATCTACCAGAGACCCAGTACTTC. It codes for CASSQDLPETQYF.